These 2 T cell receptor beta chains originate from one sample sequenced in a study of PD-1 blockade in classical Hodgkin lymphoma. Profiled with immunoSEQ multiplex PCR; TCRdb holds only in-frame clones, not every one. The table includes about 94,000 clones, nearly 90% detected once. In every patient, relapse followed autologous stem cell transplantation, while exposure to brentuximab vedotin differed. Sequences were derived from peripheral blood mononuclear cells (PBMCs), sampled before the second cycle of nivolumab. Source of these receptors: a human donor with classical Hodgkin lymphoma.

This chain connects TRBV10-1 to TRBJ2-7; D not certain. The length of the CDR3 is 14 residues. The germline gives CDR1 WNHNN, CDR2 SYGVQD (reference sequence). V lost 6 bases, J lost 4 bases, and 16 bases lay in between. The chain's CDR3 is CASRGPWYSYEQYF. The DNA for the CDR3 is TGCGCCAGCAGAGGGCCCTGGTATTCTTACGAGCAGTACTTC.

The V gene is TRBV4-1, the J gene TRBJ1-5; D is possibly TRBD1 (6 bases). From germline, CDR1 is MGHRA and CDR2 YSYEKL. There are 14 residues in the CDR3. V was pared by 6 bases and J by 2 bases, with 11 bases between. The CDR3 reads CASRPQGRNQPQHF. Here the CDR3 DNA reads TGCGCCAGCAGGCCACAGGGTCGCAATCAGCCCCAGCATTTT.